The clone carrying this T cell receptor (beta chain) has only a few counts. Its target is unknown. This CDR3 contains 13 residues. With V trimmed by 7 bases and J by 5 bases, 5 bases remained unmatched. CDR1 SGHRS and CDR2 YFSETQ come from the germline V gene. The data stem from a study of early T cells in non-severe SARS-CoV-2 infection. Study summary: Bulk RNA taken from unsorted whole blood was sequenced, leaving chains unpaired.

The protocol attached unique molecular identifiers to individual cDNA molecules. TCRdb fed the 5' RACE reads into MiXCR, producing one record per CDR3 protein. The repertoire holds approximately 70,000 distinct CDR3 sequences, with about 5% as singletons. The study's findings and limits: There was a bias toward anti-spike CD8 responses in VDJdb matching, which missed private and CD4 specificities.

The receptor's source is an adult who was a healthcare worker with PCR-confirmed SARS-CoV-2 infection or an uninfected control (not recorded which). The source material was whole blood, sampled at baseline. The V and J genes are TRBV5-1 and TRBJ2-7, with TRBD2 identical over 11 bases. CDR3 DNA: TGCGCCAGCCCGGGACTAGCGGTCCACGAGCAGTACTTC. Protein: CASPGLAVHEQYF.